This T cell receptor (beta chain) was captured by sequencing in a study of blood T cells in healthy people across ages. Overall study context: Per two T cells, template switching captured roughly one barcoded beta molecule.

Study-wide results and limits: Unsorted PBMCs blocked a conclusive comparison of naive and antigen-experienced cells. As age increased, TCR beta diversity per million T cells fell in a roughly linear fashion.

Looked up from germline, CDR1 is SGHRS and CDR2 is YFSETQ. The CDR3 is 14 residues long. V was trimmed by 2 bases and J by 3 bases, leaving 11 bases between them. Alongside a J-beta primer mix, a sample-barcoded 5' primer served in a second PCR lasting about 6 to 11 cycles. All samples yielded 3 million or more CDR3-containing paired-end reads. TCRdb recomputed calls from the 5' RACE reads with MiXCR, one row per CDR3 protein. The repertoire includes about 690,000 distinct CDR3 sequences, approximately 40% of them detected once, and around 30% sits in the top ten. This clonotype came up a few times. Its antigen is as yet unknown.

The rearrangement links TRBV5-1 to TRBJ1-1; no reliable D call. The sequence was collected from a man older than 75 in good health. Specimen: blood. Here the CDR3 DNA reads TGCGCCAGCAGCTTTTCAGGCCTGGACACTGAAGCTTTCTTT. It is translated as CASSFSGLDTEAFF.